These T cell receptor beta chains were read from a single sample in a study of control samples from healthy donors and cancer patients. TCRdb keeps only in-frame clones here, not all; method: immunoSEQ multiplex PCR. The sample holds a few thousand clones, 60% to 85% seen once. The sample was formalin-fixed, paraffin-embedded tissue. These TCRs come from a female donor with melanoma. Both conserved end residues are part of each CDR3. The order of the fields is V gene, J gene, CDR3 protein.

v_gene: TRBV12-5
j_gene: TRBJ2-1
CDR3aa: CASAEYNEQFF

v_gene: TRBV11-2
j_gene: TRBJ2-7
CDR3aa: CASSRGRSYEQYF

v_gene: TRBV30
j_gene: TRBJ1-3
CDR3aa: CAWTYRANTIYF

v_gene: TRBV15
j_gene: TRBJ2-6
CDR3aa: CATSLTGANVLTF

v_gene: TRBV19
j_gene: TRBJ2-7
CDR3aa: CASSTNTGSVYEQYF

v_gene: TRBV28
j_gene: TRBJ2-1
CDR3aa: CASSLSPERGRYNEQFF

v_gene: TRBV4-1
j_gene: TRBJ2-3
CDR3aa: CASSDPPQATQYF

v_gene: TRBV2
j_gene: TRBJ2-4
CDR3aa: CASSGGTVAKNIQYF

v_gene: TRBV7-7
j_gene: TRBJ2-7
CDR3aa: CASSLKSGYEQYF

v_gene: TRBV2
j_gene: TRBJ1-2
CDR3aa: CASRQGTGDGYTF

v_gene: TRBV5-4
j_gene: TRBJ2-1
CDR3aa: CASSRAGGEAYNEQFF

v_gene: TRBV9
j_gene: TRBJ2-7
CDR3aa: CASSLKDPSYEQYF

v_gene: TRBV14
j_gene: TRBJ2-3
CDR3aa: CASSHRTGATDTQYF

v_gene: TRBV9
j_gene: TRBJ1-6
CDR3aa: CASSGRAGNNSPLHF

v_gene: TRBV4-3
j_gene: TRBJ2-6
CDR3aa: CASSQEATGGAGANVLTF

v_gene: TRBV4-1
j_gene: TRBJ1-1
CDR3aa: CASSPAGTRPEAFF

v_gene: TRBV6-5
j_gene: TRBJ2-1
CDR3aa: CASSPGGRSYNEQFF

v_gene: TRBV30
j_gene: TRBJ1-2
CDR3aa: CAWGRQSGGYTF

v_gene: TRBV9
j_gene: TRBJ2-3
CDR3aa: CASSVGGVGDTQYF

v_gene: TRBV3-1/TRBV3-2
j_gene: TRBJ2-7
CDR3aa: CASSQGASGSYEQYF

v_gene: TRBV29-1
j_gene: TRBJ2-7
CDR3aa: CSVASSGSYEQYF

v_gene: TRBV19
j_gene: TRBJ2-1
CDR3aa: CASNPRLAGDEQFF

v_gene: TRBV18
j_gene: TRBJ2-5
CDR3aa: CASSPPGAQETQYF

v_gene: TRBV12-3/TRBV12-4
j_gene: TRBJ2-3
CDR3aa: CASSPVTDTQYF

v_gene: TRBV18
j_gene: TRBJ1-4
CDR3aa: CASSPGTVNEKLFF

v_gene: TRBV6-6
j_gene: TRBJ1-5
CDR3aa: CASSYSKGSLNQPQHF

v_gene: TRBV4-2
j_gene: TRBJ2-1
CDR3aa: CASSQDATSGLLHYNEQFF

v_gene: TRBV5-6
j_gene: TRBJ2-2
CDR3aa: CASSLLAGVGTGELFF

v_gene: TRBV29-1
j_gene: TRBJ2-5
CDR3aa: CSVQGRTSETQYF

v_gene: TRBV7-9
j_gene: TRBJ2-2
CDR3aa: CASSPSMGSNTGELFF

v_gene: TRBV12-3/TRBV12-4
j_gene: TRBJ2-3
CDR3aa: CASRPGPVGTQYF

v_gene: TRBV5-4
j_gene: TRBJ1-6
CDR3aa: CASSLAGDSPLHF

v_gene: TRBV5-1
j_gene: TRBJ2-1
CDR3aa: CASSWDGTSGYNEQFF